These 21 T cell receptor beta chains were sequenced from one sample in a study of blood T cell repertoires in COVID-19. Measured with immunoSEQ multiplex PCR; TCRdb has only the in-frame clones, and not every one. The sample gives about 91,000 clones, about 90% of which show up once; approximately 4.9% is in the top ten. Sequencing was carried out using peripheral blood. The receptors stem from a man aged 65-85 years with acute or convalescent COVID-19.

This sequence joins TRBV3-1 (or the pseudogene TRBV3-2) and TRBJ1-2, with a weak D call TRBD1 (6 bases). Trimming pared 2 bases from V and 3 bases from J, leaving 13 bases between. The CDR3 contains 15 residues. Germline loops: CDR1 LGHDT, CDR2 YNNKEL (reference sequence). This CDR3 reads CASSQKQGRDYGYTF. CDR3 sequence (DNA): TGTGCCAGCAGCCAAAAACAGGGAAGGGACTATGGCTACACCTTC.

This rearrangement joins TRBV18 to TRBJ2-1; the D gene is possibly TRBD2 (5 bases). The CDR3 consists of 16 residues. Trimming stripped 6 bases from V and 0 bases from J, with 15 bases between. Germline V gives CDR1 KGHSH, CDR2 LQKENI. CDR3 loop: CASSPGLKSSYNEQFF. The CDR3 region has the DNA TGTGCCAGCTCCCCAGGACTTAAGAGCTCCTACAATGAGCAGTTCTTC.

The J gene is TRBJ2-5, the V gene TRBV28; TRBD2 aligns across 12 bases. Trimming at V came to 4 bases and at J to 5 bases, leaving 5 bases not matched to a gene. This CDR3 is built from 15 residues. Germline assignment: CDR1 MDHEN and CDR2 SYDVKM. CDR3 residues: CASSSSGGALETQYF. The CDR3 DNA sequence: TGTGCCAGCAGTTCTAGCGGGGGGGCCTTGGAGACCCAGTACTTC.

V usage is TRBV9 and J usage is TRBJ1-2; 7 bases match TRBD1. With 2 bases clipped from V and 13 bases from J, the junction kept 5 bases outside the gene matches. This CDR3 spans 11 amino acids. CDR1 and CDR2 from the germline V gene are SGDLS and YYNGEE. The CDR3 nucleotides read TGTGCCAGCAGCGTGACAGGGCGAACCACCTTC. As protein: CASSVTGRTTF.

The genes are TRBV28 and TRBJ1-6, with 7 bases that match TRBD1. V lost 6 bases, J lost 5 bases, and 7 bases stayed unmatched. Germline CDR1 and CDR2: MDHEN and SYDVKM. The CDR3 covers 15 residues. The CDR3 sequence: CASSRRDRDNSPLHF. CDR3 DNA: TGTGCCAGCAGCCGCCGGGACAGAGATAATTCACCCCTCCACTTT.

Comments on this clone: Other nucleotide sequences from this sample produce the same CDR3. The chain recombines TRBV14 with TRBJ2-2, with D unresolved. The CDR3 has 14 amino acids. Germline V CDR1 and CDR2: SGHDN, FVKESK. Deletions cut 1 base from V and 4 bases from J, with 7 bases between. The CDR3 reads CASSQVLSTGELFF. CDR3 nucleotide sequence: TGTGCCAGCAGCCAAGTTCTAAGCACCGGGGAGCTGTTTTTT.

The genes are TRBV14 and TRBJ1-2; D uncertain. Germline V gene data show CDR1 as SGHDN and CDR2 as FVKESK. Trimming shortened V by 3 bases and J by 8 bases, and 10 bases separated the two germline ends. The CDR3 loop spans 12 amino acids. CDR3 in DNA: TGTGCCAGCAGCCATCCGTACGGGGGCTACACCTTC. Protein product: CASSHPYGGYTF. Full variable domain (missing parts from reference TRBV14 and TRBJ1-2): EAGVTQFPSHSVIEKGQTVTLRCDPISGHDNLYWYRRVMGKEIKFLLHFVKESKQDESGMPNNRFLAERTGGTYSTLKVQPAELEDSGVYFCASSHPYGGYTFGSGTRLTVV.

The chain couples TRBV6-5 to TRBJ1-1, with 8 bases fitting TRBD1. V trimming: 7 bases; J trimming: 2 bases; junction bases outside the gene matches: 6. Germline lookup yields CDR1 MNHEY and CDR2 SVGAGI. The CDR3 totals 14 residues. The CDR3 reads CASTAGGGNTEAFF. DNA of the CDR3: TGTGCCAGCACCGCAGGGGGCGGTAACACTGAAGCTTTCTTT.

The gene calls are TRBV9 and TRBJ1-4; D is perhaps TRBD1 (5 bases). The CDR3 consists of 15 residues. Trimming removed 4 bases at V and 2 bases at J, with 12 bases between. In germline, CDR1 is SGDLS, CDR2 YYNGEE. CDR3 residues: CASSPYGGTNEKLFF. For the CDR3, the DNA is TGTGCCAGCAGCCCCTACGGGGGGACTAATGAAAAACTGTTTTTT.

The chain couples TRBV28 to TRBJ1-3; 10 nucleotides line up with TRBD1. Germline CDR1 reads MDHEN; CDR2 reads SYDVKM. The junction had 5 bases not matched to a gene; V was cut back by 4 bases and J by 2 bases. The CDR3 has 16 amino acids. The CDR3 bases are TGTGCCAGCAGTTCCAGCGGACAGGGGGCTGGAAACACCATATATTTT. Translation: CASSSSGQGAGNTIYF.

This sequence joins TRBV29-1 and TRBJ1-1, with D hard to call. Germline V gives CDR1 SQVTM, CDR2 ANQGSEA. The CDR3 contains 13 residues. Between the trimmed V and J ends, which lost 8 bases and 0 bases, there was a span of 13 bases. This CDR3 is CSSHRGMNTEAFF. CDR3 coding DNA: TGCAGCAGTCACCGGGGAATGAACACTGAAGCTTTCTTT.

The rearrangement links TRBV4-2 to TRBJ2-1, with 9 positions matching TRBD2. Per germline, CDR1 LGHNA and CDR2 YNFKEQ. The V and J ends lost 0 bases and 11 bases, in that order; junction bases with no gene match: 11. The CDR3 runs to 16 residues. CDR3 in amino acids: CASSQDRIGLAGQQFF. CDR3 nucleotides: TGTGCCAGCAGCCAAGACCGAATCGGGCTAGCGGGGCAGCAGTTCTTC.

The rearrangement uses TRBV6-5 and TRBJ1-2; 7 positions match TRBD1. This CDR3 has 12 residues. Looked up from germline, CDR1 is MNHEY and CDR2 is SVGAGI. V lost 8 bases and J lost 4; bases outside the gene matches: 4. The DNA for the CDR3 is TGTGCCAGCCTGACAGGGAGCTATGGCTACACCTTC. This codes for CASLTGSYGYTF.

The chain combines TRBV4-1 with TRBJ1-6; no firm D call. This CDR3 region has 14 residues. Germline CDR1 MGHRA, CDR2 YSYEKL. V was clipped by 1 base and J by 7 bases, with 8 bases between them. Written as DNA, the CDR3 is TGCGCCAGCAGCCAAGGGAGGGAGAATTCACCCCTCCACTTT. Its protein is CASSQGRENSPLHF.

This clone was seen a few times. The genes are TRBV6-5 and TRBJ2-3; D gene uncertain. CDR3 length: 12 amino acids. Germline CDR1 MNHEY, CDR2 SVGAGI. Deletions cut 7 bases from V and 3 bases from J, with 8 bases between. CDR3 loop: CASKLSTDTQYF. CDR3 nucleotides: TGTGCCAGCAAGCTAAGTACAGATACGCAGTATTTT.

V is TRBV4-1 and J is TRBJ2-1; no clear D. In germline, CDR1 is MGHRA, CDR2 YSYEKL. V was trimmed by 1 base and J by 2 bases, leaving 12 bases between them. This CDR3 spans 16 amino acids. The CDR3 nucleotides are TGCGCCAGCAGCCAAGGTCGAGCGAAGACCTACAATGAGCAGTTCTTC. Protein product: CASSQGRAKTYNEQFF.

The CDR3 loop is CASSSTGGTEAFF. The CDR3 bases are TGTGCCAGCAGTTCAACAGGGGGAACTGAAGCTTTCTTT. The V gene is TRBV2, the J gene TRBJ1-1, with 8 nucleotides matching TRBD1. Germline V gives CDR1 SNHLY, CDR2 FYNNEI. V shed 5 bases and J 5 bases; nucleotides not matched to a gene: 4. This CDR3 has 13 residues.

The chain links TRBV28 to TRBJ1-4; a possible D gene is TRBD1 (5 bases). The ends were cut back, 6 bases at V and 2 bases at J, with 13 bases in the middle. From germline, CDR1 is MDHEN and CDR2 SYDVKM. The CDR3 length is 15 residues. CDR3 nucleotides: TGTGCCAGCAGACCTCCGACAGCCACTAATGAAAAACTGTTTTTT. The encoded protein is CASRPPTATNEKLFF.

This clone has only a few counts. The rearrangement uses TRBV10-3 and TRBJ2-1, with 16 bases that match TRBD2. The CDR3 has 16 amino acids. CDR1 ENHRY and CDR2 SYGVKD come from the germline V gene. Unmatched junction bases numbered 8, after V lost 9 bases and J lost 6 bases. CDR3 in amino acids: CAIGRGLAGGINEQFF. The CDR3 DNA reads as TGTGCCATTGGGAGGGGACTAGCGGGGGGGATCAATGAGCAGTTCTTC.

J is TRBJ2-7 and V is TRBV5-1, with D hard to call. CDR1 and CDR2 from the germline V gene are SGHRS and YFSETQ. Deletions cut 3 bases from V and 1 base from J, with 11 bases between. This CDR3 is built from 14 residues. CDR3 region: CASSSVTGSYEQYF. CDR3 nucleotide sequence: TGCGCCAGCAGCTCCGTGACTGGTTCCTACGAGCAGTACTTC. The full variable domain, in which reference TRBV5-1 and TRBJ2-7 provide the parts outside the CDR3, is KAGVTQTPRYLIKTRGQQVTLSCSPISGHRSVSWYQQTPGQGLQFLFEYFSETQRNKGNFPGRFSGRQFSNSRSEMNVSTLELGDSALYLCASSSVTGSYEQYFGPGTRLTVT.

This chain uses TRBV28 with TRBJ1-2; perhaps TRBD1 as D (6 bases). Looked up from germline, CDR1 is MDHEN and CDR2 is SYDVKM. Trimming removed 5 bases from V and 8 bases from J, with 15 bases in between. This CDR3 region has 13 residues. The CDR3 DNA sequence: TGTGCCAGCAGTCCCGGGGGGGCTGGAGGCTACACCTTC. It is translated as CASSPGGAGGYTF.